The 29 T cell receptor beta chains given below trace back to one sample, sequenced in a study of blood T cell repertoires in COVID-19. Sequenced by immunoSEQ multiplex PCR; TCRdb stores in-frame clones only, minus some. This table holds around 250,000 clones, 85% to 90% found once. The sequenced material came from PBMCs or T cells enriched from blood (not recorded which). The receptors were sampled from a woman aged 25 to 39 with acute COVID-19.

This chain joins TRBV5-4 and TRBJ2-1, with 13 positions matching TRBD2. There are 16 residues in the CDR3. Trimming removed 1 base from V and 9 bases from J; junction bases left unmatched: 7. Per germline, CDR1 SGHNT and CDR2 YYREEE (reference sequence). CDR3 sequence: CASSLSGLAGVPEQFF. CDR3 nucleotide sequence: TGTGCCAGCAGCTTGTCAGGACTAGCGGGAGTTCCTGAGCAGTTCTTC. The whole variable domain, filled in from reference TRBV5-4 and TRBJ2-1, reads ETGVTQSPTHLIKTRGQQVTLRCSSQSGHNTVSWYQQALGQGPQFIFQYYREEENGRGNFPPRFSGLQFPNYSSELNVNALELDDSALYLCASSLSGLAGVPEQFFGPGTRLTVL.

The rearrangement uses TRBV2 and TRBJ2-6; unclear D gene. CDR1 SNHLY and CDR2 FYNNEI come from the germline V gene. The CDR3 spans 14 residues. Trimming took 5 bases from V and 0 from J, leaving 5 bases between them. The CDR3 DNA is TGTGCCAGCAGTTTTAGCTCTGGGGCCAACGTCCTGACTTTC. This gives the protein CASSFSSGANVLTF.

V is TRBV27 and J is TRBJ1-6, with TRBD1 matching 7 bases. Germline values: CDR1 MNHEY, CDR2 SMNVEV (reference sequence). With 3 bases clipped from V and 4 bases from J, the junction kept 6 bases outside the gene matches. The CDR3 is 16 amino acids. The CDR3 protein is CASSFSGTEYNSPLHF. The CDR3 DNA follows: TGTGCCAGCAGTTTCTCGGGGACAGAGTATAATTCACCCCTCCACTTT.

This chain uses TRBV3-1 (or the pseudogene TRBV3-2) with TRBJ1-1, with D unclear. In germline, CDR1 is LGHDT, CDR2 YNNKEL (reference sequence). The CDR3 covers 13 residues. With 0 bases removed from V and 9 bases from J, the gap between germline ends came to 11 bases. This chain's CDR3 is CASSQDREAQAFF. For the CDR3, the DNA is TGTGCCAGCAGCCAAGACCGTGAGGCGCAAGCTTTCTTT.

The V and J genes are TRBV5-8 and TRBJ2-1, with 8 bases identical to TRBD2. Trimming removed 4 bases from V and 1 base from J; junction bases left unmatched: 13. This CDR3 comprises 18 residues. Per germline, CDR1 SGHTS and CDR2 YDEGEE. This chain's CDR3 is CASSPQGRLATSYNEQFF. The CDR3 DNA reads as TGTGCCAGCAGCCCCCAGGGAAGACTAGCGACTTCCTACAATGAGCAGTTCTTC. Full variable domain (missing parts from reference TRBV5-8 and TRBJ2-1): EAGVTQSPTHLIKTRGQQATLRCSPISGHTSVYWYQQALGLGLQFLLWYDEGEERNRGNFPPRFSGRQFPNYSSELNVNALELEDSALYLCASSPQGRLATSYNEQFFGPGTRLTVL.

The chain carries TRBV7-9 and TRBJ2-7, with TRBD2 matching 13 bases. V was clipped by 4 bases and J by 5 bases; unmatched bases: 2. Germline assignment: CDR1 SEHNR and CDR2 FQNEAQ (reference sequence). CDR3 size: 14 residues. The CDR3 coding sequence is TGTGCCAGCAGCTACGGACTAGCGGGGGACGAGCAGTACTTC. It codes for CASSYGLAGDEQYF.

A single count supports this clone. This sequence joins TRBV3-1 (or the pseudogene TRBV3-2) and TRBJ1-2; 9 positions match TRBD1. The V gene end was trimmed by 4 bases and the J gene end by 8 bases; junction bases not matched to a gene: 11. The length of the CDR3 is 15 residues. Germline CDR1 and CDR2: LGHDT and YNNKEL (reference sequence). The CDR3: CASSRVPGQGEGYTF. DNA of the CDR3: TGTGCCAGCAGCCGAGTTCCGGGACAGGGTGAAGGCTACACCTTC.

The chain has TRBV29-1 and TRBJ2-5; 7 positions match TRBD1. Germline V CDR1 and CDR2: SQVTM, ANQGSEA. CDR3 size: 13 residues. J gave up 5 bases and V 6 bases, and 9 bases lay outside the gene matches. The CDR3 is CSVPTGSRETQYF. The CDR3 coding sequence is TGCAGCGTCCCGACAGGGTCGAGGGAGACCCAGTACTTC.

V is TRBV9 and J is TRBJ1-5; D is undetermined. Germline V CDR1 and CDR2: SGDLS, YYNGEE. This CDR3 region has 15 residues. The V and J ends lost 4 bases and 0 bases respectively, with 11 bases between them. The CDR3 sequence is CASSPDIYSNQPQHF. CDR3 in DNA: TGTGCCAGCAGCCCCGACATCTATAGCAATCAGCCCCAGCATTTT.

The chain carries TRBV27 and TRBJ2-7, with 7 positions matching TRBD1. Trimming at V came to 4 bases and at J to 6 bases, leaving 12 bases not matched to a gene. Germline lookup yields CDR1 MNHEY and CDR2 SMNVEV (reference sequence). This CDR3 contains 15 residues. The CDR3 sequence is CASSYAQTGAREQYF. CDR3 DNA sequence: TGTGCCAGCAGTTATGCGCAAACAGGGGCGCGCGAGCAGTACTTC.

The chain couples TRBV19 to TRBJ2-5; 8 nucleotides line up with TRBD2. V was pared by 2 bases and J by 9 bases, with 23 bases of the junction left unmatched. The CDR3 is 19 amino acids. CDR1 is LNHDA, CDR2 SQIVND, per germline (reference sequence). In nucleotides, the CDR3 is TGTGCCAGTAGTATAACAGCGGGAGCGAGAAGGAGGCTAGGGCAGGCCCAGTACTTC. Its translation is CASSITAGARRRLGQAQYF.

The chain couples TRBV11-2 to TRBJ2-1; 11 positions match TRBD2. Germline V gives CDR1 SGHAT, CDR2 FQNNGV. Trimming at V came to 7 bases and at J to 0 bases, leaving 14 bases not matched to a gene. CDR3 length: 19 residues. The CDR3 loop is CASTSLAGGAGGSYNEQFF. CDR3 nucleotide sequence: TGTGCCAGCACCTCCCTAGCGGGAGGAGCGGGGGGCTCCTACAATGAGCAGTTCTTC. Together with reference TRBV11-2 and TRBJ2-1, the CDR3 gives the full variable domain: EAGVAQSPRYKIIEKRQSVAFWCNPISGHATLYWYQQILGQGPKLLIQFQNNGVVDDSQLPKDRFSAERLKGVDSTLKIQPAKLEDSAVYLCASTSLAGGAGGSYNEQFFGPGTRLTVL.

V is TRBV4-1 and J is TRBJ2-1, with 9 bases identical to TRBD2. The ends lost 5 bases at V and 1 base at J; junction bases unmatched: 3. CDR1 is MGHRA, CDR2 YSYEKL, per germline. There are 15 residues in the CDR3. The CDR3 sequence is CASSFSGSSYNEQFF. CDR3 DNA sequence: TGCGCCAGCAGCTTTAGCGGGAGTTCCTACAATGAGCAGTTCTTC.

The CDR3 loop reads CASSLTAYEQYF. The CDR3 coding sequence is TGTGCCAGCAGCTTGACAGCCTACGAGCAGTACTTC. The rearrangement joins TRBV7-9 to TRBJ2-7; D may be TRBD1 (5 bases). V was shortened by 3 bases and J by 2 bases, with 5 bases between the two germline ends. The CDR3 covers 12 residues. CDR1 and CDR2 (germline): SEHNR, FQNEAQ (reference sequence). Filled out from reference TRBV7-9 and TRBJ2-7, the complete variable domain reads DTGVSQNPRHKITKRGQNVTFRCDPISEHNRLYWYRQTLGQGPEFLTYFQNEAQLEKSRLLSDRFSAERPKGSFSTLEIQRTEQGDSAMYLCASSLTAYEQYFGPGTRLTVT.

CDR3 DNA sequence: TGTGCCAGTAGTGTCGGTCGTCCGGCTAGTCGCACAGATACGCAGTATTTT. This gives the protein CASSVGRPASRTDTQYF. The rearrangement links TRBV19 to TRBJ2-3; D is uncertain. The CDR3 covers 17 residues. Trimming shortened V by 5 bases and J by 1 base, and 19 bases separated the two germline ends. Germline-derived CDR1 and CDR2 are LNHDA and SQIVND (reference sequence).

The rearrangement links TRBV6-5 to TRBJ2-1, with 7 positions matching TRBD2. The CDR3 consists of 14 residues. The germline CDR1 and CDR2 sequences are MNHEY and SVGAGI. After removal of 6 bases from V and 9 bases from J, the junction contained 11 bases not matched to a gene. CDR3 nucleotides: TGTGCCAGCAGACGGGGAGGGCTTGCGAGTGAGCAGTTCTTC. Translating gives CASRRGGLASEQFF.

V usage is TRBV11-2 and J usage is TRBJ1-4, with a tentative D call TRBD1 (6 bases). V was trimmed by 5 bases and J by 8 bases, leaving 15 bases between them. Germline V gene data show CDR1 as SGHAT and CDR2 as FQNNGV. The CDR3 length is 14 residues. The CDR3 sequence: CASSTRGGSEKLFF. The CDR3 DNA follows: TGTGCCAGCAGCACAAGGGGGGGCAGCGAAAAACTGTTTTTT.

The CDR3 DNA reads as TGTGCCAGCAGAAGGACAGGGGTGAATTCACCCCTCCACTTT. This gives the protein CASRRTGVNSPLHF. The rearrangement joins TRBV28 to TRBJ1-6, with TRBD1 matching 9 bases. V shed 6 bases, J shed 7 bases, and the junction held 4 bases outside the gene matches. CDR1 and CDR2 from the germline V gene are MDHEN and SYDVKM. This CDR3 has 14 amino acids.

The CDR3 coding sequence is TGTGCCAGCAGCTTAGGGACAGGGGCGAAATTAACTGGAAACACCATATATTTT. Residues: CASSLGTGAKLTGNTIYF. V usage is TRBV7-7 and J usage is TRBJ1-3; 9 bases agree with TRBD1. This CDR3 contains 18 residues. CDR1 is SSHAT, CDR2 FNYEAQ, per germline (reference sequence). V dropped 1 base and J dropped 2; count of bases not matched to a gene: 9.

The chain couples TRBV9 to TRBJ2-3; no clear D. The V gene's germline CDR1 is SGDLS and CDR2 YYNGEE. The CDR3 length is 17 residues. V shed 0 bases and J shed 2 bases, with 16 bases lying between them. The CDR3 protein is CASSVVSGLIPTDTQYF. CDR3 coding DNA: TGTGCCAGCAGCGTAGTTTCGGGTCTTATCCCCACAGATACGCAGTATTTT.

The rearrangement links TRBV10-3 to TRBJ2-1; TRBD1 might be the D (6 bases). Trimming removed 10 bases at V and 5 bases at J, with 15 bases between. The CDR3 has 13 residues. Germline lookup yields CDR1 ENHRY and CDR2 SYGVKD. In nucleotides, the CDR3 is TGTGCCAGCCTCGGGACAAGCCACAATGAGCAGTTCTTC. Translated, it gives CASLGTSHNEQFF.

The V call is TRBV25-1, the J call TRBJ2-7; 10 bases map to TRBD1. CDR1 and CDR2 (germline): MGHDK, SYGVNS. V lost 8 bases to trimming and J lost 6 bases; unmatched junction nucleotides: 1. The CDR3 spans 11 residues. DNA of the CDR3: TGTGCCAGCCGGACAGGGGGCGAGCAGTACTTC. Translated, it gives CASRTGGEQYF.

J is TRBJ2-2 and V is TRBV27; TRBD1 is a possible D gene (5 bases). Trimming removed 7 bases from V and 1 base from J, with 7 bases in between. Germline V gene sequence: CDR1 MNHEY, CDR2 SMNVEV (reference sequence). The length of the CDR3 is 13 residues. In DNA, the CDR3 is TGTGCCAGCAAAACAGGGAACACCGGGGAGCTGTTTTTT. This sequence encodes CASKTGNTGELFF.

This chain joins TRBV27 and TRBJ1-5; D not resolved. The CDR3 is 15 amino acids. The germline gives CDR1 MNHEY, CDR2 SMNVEV (reference sequence). V was clipped by 3 bases and J by 7 bases, with 16 bases between them. The chain's CDR3 is CASSFLGGVLQPQHF. The CDR3 DNA reads TGTGCCAGCAGTTTTCTTGGCGGGGTTTTGCAGCCCCAGCATTTT.

This sequence joins TRBV10-1 and TRBJ2-7; 9 bases align to TRBD1. The CDR3 loop spans 16 amino acids. Per germline, CDR1 WNHNN and CDR2 SYGVQD (reference sequence). The junction had 11 bases not matched to a gene; V was cut back by 2 bases and J by 6 bases. The CDR3 loop is CASSEITGTGRAEQYF. CDR3 coding DNA: TGCGCCAGCAGTGAGATCACCGGGACAGGGAGGGCCGAGCAGTACTTC.

The chain's CDR3 is CASSLASGGNYNEQFF. The DNA for the CDR3 is TGTGCCAGCAGCTTAGCCTCAGGGGGAAACTACAATGAGCAGTTCTTC. This rearrangement joins TRBV7-2 to TRBJ2-1; 7 positions agree with TRBD1. J was trimmed by 3 bases and V by 0 bases; bases with no gene match: 5. This CDR3 spans 16 amino acids. CDR1 and CDR2 from the germline V gene are SGHTA and FQGNSA.

This rearrangement joins TRBV7-2 to TRBJ1-2; the match to TRBD1 covers 11 bases. CDR1 and CDR2 from the germline V gene are SGHTA and FQGNSA. This CDR3 has 19 amino acids. The ends lost 4 bases at V and 8 bases at J; junction bases unmatched: 21. The CDR3 DNA reads as TGTGCCAGCAGCTCCCGTGATCCGGGACAGGGGGATCTACTCAGGGGCTACACCTTC. It specifies CASSSRDPGQGDLLRGYTF.

The table lists this clone with a count of one. V is TRBV7-2 and J is TRBJ2-7; 9 bases are a match to TRBD1. The V segment lost 8 bases and the J segment 2 bases; nucleotides outside the gene matches: 7. The CDR3 is 14 amino acids. Germline values: CDR1 SGHTA, CDR2 FQGNSA. The CDR3 loop reads CASQLTGGAYEQYF. In DNA, the CDR3 is TGTGCCAGCCAACTTACAGGGGGCGCCTACGAGCAGTACTTC.

This clone has only a few counts. In the same sample, other DNA sequences code for this CDR3. The chain employs TRBV30 and TRBJ1-2, with D maybe TRBD1 (6 bases). The CDR3 runs 12 residues. The ends were cut back, 4 bases at V and 2 bases at J, with 8 bases in the middle. Germline V gene sequence: CDR1 GTSNPN, CDR2 SVGIG (reference sequence). CDR3 residues: CAWTTGNYGYTF. For the CDR3, the DNA is TGTGCCTGGACTACAGGGAACTATGGCTACACCTTC.